A single sample is the source of the 15 T cell receptor beta chains below, sequenced in a study of shared clonotypes between healthy human individuals. Only in-frame clones appear in the TCRdb table, and some are missing; sequencing was by immunoSEQ multiplex PCR. The data contain nearly 1,000,000 clones, around three quarters of them singletons. Sequenced: memory CD4+ T cells sorted from blood. Subset given: CD45RA-negative fraction. All receptors derive from a man between 18 and 29 years old in good health.

The chain uses TRBV28 and TRBJ2-3; TRBD1 matches 8 bases. CDR1 is MDHEN, CDR2 SYDVKM, per germline. V dropped 7 bases and J dropped 0; count of bases not matched to a gene: 6. The CDR3 has 15 amino acids. CDR3 amino acids: CASKGQGSSTDTQYF. The CDR3 DNA follows: TGTGCCAGCAAAGGACAGGGCTCTAGCACAGATACGCAGTATTTT.

The chain uses TRBV5-1 and TRBJ1-5; 9 bases match TRBD1. V was clipped by 4 bases and J by 7 bases; unmatched bases: 9. The germline V gene encodes CDR1 SGHRS and CDR2 YFSETQ. CDR3 length: 15 amino acids. CDR3: CASSRTGEEGQPQHF. The CDR3 region has the DNA TGCGCCAGCAGCCGGACAGGGGAAGAGGGGCAGCCCCAGCATTTT. The entire variable domain, with the rest obtained from reference TRBV5-1 and TRBJ1-5, is as follows: KAGVTQTPRYLIKTRGQQVTLSCSPISGHRSVSWYQQTPGQGLQFLFEYFSETQRNKGNFPGRFSGRQFSNSRSEMNVSTLELGDSALYLCASSRTGEEGQPQHFGDGTRLSIL.

V and J are TRBV5-1 and TRBJ1-4, with D perhaps TRBD1 (6 bases). The CDR3 contains 14 residues. Germline V gene data show CDR1 as SGHRS and CDR2 as YFSETQ. Trimming took 4 bases from V and 7 from J, leaving 14 bases between them. CDR3 in amino acids: CASSPTGRVEKLFF. CDR3 coding DNA: TGCGCCAGCAGCCCTACAGGGCGCGTTGAAAAACTGTTTTTT.

This clone was observed a handful of times. The V gene is TRBV6-1, the J gene TRBJ1-3, with D hard to call. V was clipped by 1 base and J by 2 bases, with 9 bases between them. Germline CDR1 is MNHNS and CDR2 is SASEGT. The CDR3 extends over 15 amino acids. CDR3 loop: CASSEGSGAGNTIYF. Here the CDR3 DNA reads TGTGCCAGCAGTGAAGGGTCCGGGGCTGGAAACACCATATATTTT.

Remarks on this clone: The sample carries other DNA sequences with the same CDR3. The genes are TRBV27 and TRBJ2-7, with a tentative D call TRBD2 (6 bases). The germline CDR1 and CDR2 sequences are MNHEY and SMNVEV (reference sequence). This CDR3 is built from 13 residues. V dropped 5 bases and J dropped 0 bases, with 8 bases sitting between them. The CDR3 sequence: CASSPGGSYEQYF. CDR3 sequence (DNA): TGTGCCAGCAGTCCCGGGGGCTCCTACGAGCAGTACTTC.

This clone is a singleton in its sample. V gene TRBV7-2 combines with J gene TRBJ2-7; D gene ambiguous. Germline-derived CDR1 and CDR2 are SGHTA and FQGNSA. There are 13 residues in the CDR3. Between the trimmed V and J ends, which lost 3 bases and 5 bases, there was a span of 11 bases. The DNA of the CDR3 is TGTGCCAGCAGCTTGGGGTACTTTGACGAGCAGTACTTC. As protein: CASSLGYFDEQYF.

The chain is built from TRBV7-6 and TRBJ1-5; D gene uncertain. CDR1 is SGHVS, CDR2 FNYEAQ, per germline. Between the trimmed V and J ends, which lost 3 bases and 4 bases, there was a span of 7 bases. This CDR3 is built from 13 residues. CDR3 in DNA: TGTGCCAGCAGCTTGAATGAGAATCAGCCCCAGCATTTT. This sequence encodes CASSLNENQPQHF.

The V and J genes are TRBV7-2 and TRBJ2-3, with TRBD2 identical over 14 bases. The CDR3 runs to 13 residues. Germline V gene sequence: CDR1 SGHTA, CDR2 FQGNSA. V shed 5 bases and J 11 bases; nucleotides not matched to a gene: 3. CDR3 sequence: CASSLGLAGEQYF. For the CDR3, the DNA is TGTGCCAGCAGCCTGGGACTAGCGGGAGAGCAGTATTTT.

This clone was seen more than once but under ten times. V gene TRBV19 combines with J gene TRBJ1-5; D call uncertain. The CDR3 is 13 residues long. V gave up 6 bases and J gave up 4 bases, with 10 bases separating them. CDR1 and CDR2 (germline): LNHDA, SQIVND (reference sequence). CDR3 coding DNA: TGTGCCAGTAGCATGCCACAAAATCAGCCCCAGCATTTT. Amino acids: CASSMPQNQPQHF.

The chain recombines TRBV6-6 with TRBJ1-1, with TRBD1 matching over 8 bases. Per germline, CDR1 MNHNY and CDR2 SVGAGI (reference sequence). V lost 2 bases and J lost 2; bases outside the gene matches: 4. The CDR3 consists of 15 residues. The CDR3 sequence: CASSYLDRGNTEAFF. The DNA of the CDR3 is TGTGCCAGCAGTTACCTAGACAGGGGAAACACTGAAGCTTTCTTT.

The genes are TRBV9 and TRBJ2-3; possible D gene TRBD2, 7 bases. This CDR3 comprises 15 residues. V shed 0 bases and J shed 6 bases, with 14 bases lying between them. Per germline, CDR1 SGDLS and CDR2 YYNGEE. The CDR3 reads CASSVGAGAGDTQYF. The DNA for the CDR3 is TGTGCCAGCAGCGTAGGTGCGGGGGCTGGGGATACGCAGTATTTT.

The chain uses TRBV11-2 and TRBJ2-4; D might be TRBD1 (6 bases). V was cut by 4 bases and J by 0 bases, with 13 bases left in between. The length of the CDR3 is 16 residues. Per germline, CDR1 SGHAT and CDR2 FQNNGV. CDR3 nucleotides: TGTGCCAGCAGCTCGAACAGGGTACTAGCCAAAAACATTCAGTACTTC. Protein: CASSSNRVLAKNIQYF.

This clone was recorded a few times. The J gene is TRBJ1-6, the V gene TRBV19; D unclear. Germline V gene lookup returns CDR1 LNHDA and CDR2 SQIVND (reference sequence). CDR3 length: 13 residues. V lost 6 bases, J lost 10 bases, and 13 bases lay in between. The CDR3 sequence: CASRSAQGSPLHF. DNA of the CDR3: TGTGCCAGTAGGAGTGCCCAAGGATCACCCCTCCACTTT.

The V gene is TRBV30, the J gene TRBJ2-7; 7 bases agree with TRBD1. CDR3 length: 14 amino acids. V shed 5 bases, J shed 3 bases, and the junction held 10 bases outside the gene matches. CDR1 and CDR2 from the germline V gene are GTSNPN and SVGIG (reference sequence). CDR3 DNA sequence: TGTGCCTGGGATACCGCTCGGGACAGCTACGAGCAGTACTTC. This translates into CAWDTARDSYEQYF.

The chain joins TRBV14 to TRBJ2-7, with D perhaps TRBD2 (6 bases). This CDR3 is built from 12 residues. Germline assignment: CDR1 SGHDN and CDR2 FVKESK. The V gene lost 4 bases and the J gene lost 3 bases, with 7 bases spanning the gap. The CDR3 DNA is TGTGCCAGCAGCCGGGGAGGCTACGAGCAGTACTTC. Protein: CASSRGGYEQYF.